Each of the 18 T cell receptor beta chains below was sequenced from the same sample in a study of cytomegalovirus exposure and HLA in healthy donors. PCR amplification relied on 60 Vbeta primers (plus 13 Jbeta primers). The data were produced by immunoSEQ multiplex PCR, yet TCRdb's version contains in-frame clones alone and is incomplete. Here the sample spans 65,000 to 95,000 clones, roughly 82% being singletons. The specimen was PBMCs. The receptors stem from a man in his 70s in good health and CMV-seronegative.

This clone appeared a single time. The V gene is TRBV27, the J gene TRBJ1-6, with 7 bases identical to TRBD1. Germline CDR1 and CDR2: MNHEY and SMNVEV (reference sequence). The CDR3 runs 16 residues. With 6 bases clipped from V and 3 bases from J, the junction kept 8 bases outside the gene matches. CDR3 sequence reads: CASSPGGASYNSPLHF. CDR3 bases: TGTGCCAGCAGCCCAGGGGGTGCCAGCTATAATTCACCCCTCCACTTT.

The chain links TRBV29-1 to TRBJ2-5; TRBD2 might be the D (7 bases). V lost 1 base and J 5 bases, leaving 11 bases between the germline ends. The CDR3 is made up of 13 amino acids. Germline-derived CDR1 and CDR2 are SQVTM and ANQGSEA. The CDR3 protein is CSVEGTRGETQYF. CDR3 sequence (DNA): TGCAGCGTTGAAGGGACTAGGGGGGAGACCCAGTACTTC.

The genes are TRBV5-1 and TRBJ2-3, with a tentative D call TRBD1 (5 bases). CDR3 length: 12 residues. The V gene's germline CDR1 is SGHRS and CDR2 YFSETQ. V was shortened by 1 base and J by 5 bases, with 5 bases between the two germline ends. In nucleotides, the CDR3 is TGCGCCAGCAGCTTGAGGGGAGATACGCAGTATTTT. Translated, it gives CASSLRGDTQYF. The variable domain in full, with the rest retrieved from reference TRBV5-1 and TRBJ2-3, is KAGVTQTPRYLIKTRGQQVTLSCSPISGHRSVSWYQQTPGQGLQFLFEYFSETQRNKGNFPGRFSGRQFSNSRSEMNVSTLELGDSALYLCASSLRGDTQYFGPGTRLTVL.

This clone has just one count. The chain recombines TRBV5-1 with TRBJ2-3; TRBD2 matches at 14 bases. Germline CDR1 SGHRS, CDR2 YFSETQ. J lost 7 bases, V lost 4 bases, and 5 bases had no gene match. This CDR3 is built from 15 residues. CDR3: CASSPGTSGSHTQYF. The CDR3 nucleotides are TGCGCCAGCAGCCCGGGGACTAGCGGGAGTCATACGCAGTATTTT.

This chain links TRBV7-8 with TRBJ1-5; D might be TRBD1 (5 bases). This CDR3 is built from 13 residues. In germline, CDR1 is SGHVS, CDR2 FQNEAQ. The V gene lost 5 bases and the J gene lost 5 bases, with 10 bases spanning the gap. This CDR3 reads CASSQTVDQPQHF. As DNA, the CDR3 is TGTGCCAGCAGCCAGACAGTCGATCAGCCCCAGCATTTT.

This sequence joins TRBV27 and TRBJ2-5; D is unresolved. Trimming took off 1 base at V and 3 bases at J, with 6 bases between the two ends. CDR3 length: 13 amino acids. CDR1 and CDR2 (germline): MNHEY, SMNVEV (reference sequence). The chain's CDR3 is CASSLFQEETQYF. The DNA for the CDR3 is TGTGCCAGCAGTTTATTCCAGGAAGAGACCCAGTACTTC.

V is TRBV12-2 and J is TRBJ2-3; the DNA was not compared with TRBD2, the D call given in the table. TRBV12-2 is tagged as a pseudogene. The CDR3 covers 15 residues. CDR3 sequence: CASRLGPCRTDTQYF. For the CDR3, the DNA is TGTGCAAGTCGCTTAGGTCCTTGTCGCACAGATACGCAGTATTTT.

J is TRBJ2-3 and V is TRBV2; 8 bases are shared with TRBD1. J gave up 3 bases and V 8 bases, and 7 bases lay outside the gene matches. Germline loops: CDR1 SNHLY, CDR2 FYNNEI. The CDR3 length is 14 residues. Here the CDR3 reads CASARTGITDTQYF. CDR3 in DNA: TGTGCCAGCGCAAGGACAGGGATTACAGATACGCAGTATTTT.

This rearrangement joins TRBV5-1 to TRBJ2-3; 8 positions match TRBD2. V lost 0 bases, J lost 3 bases, and 6 bases stayed unmatched. This CDR3 is 16 amino acids long. Germline values: CDR1 SGHRS, CDR2 YFSETQ. The DNA of the CDR3 is TGCGCCAGCAGCTTGGAGCCAGCGGGAGTGACAGATACGCAGTATTTT. Protein: CASSLEPAGVTDTQYF.

This clone was seen only once. This chain joins TRBV7-6 and TRBJ1-5; maybe TRBD1 (5 bases). Germline V lookup: CDR1 SGHVS, CDR2 FNYEAQ. The V and J ends lost 8 bases and 6 bases respectively, with 5 bases between them. This CDR3 is built from 10 residues. CDR3 sequence: CASQGQPQHF. As DNA, the CDR3 is TGTGCCAGCCAGGGTCAGCCCCAGCATTTT. Together with reference TRBV7-6 and TRBJ1-5, the CDR3 gives the full variable domain: GAGVSQSPRYKVTKRGQDVALRCDPISGHVSLYWYRQALGQGPEFLTYFNYEAQQDKSGLPNDRFSAERPEGSISTLTIQRTEQRDSAMYRCASQGQPQHFGDGTRLSIL.

The chain employs TRBV19 and TRBJ2-3, with D possibly matching TRBD2 (5 bases). The CDR3 is 14 residues long. The V end was cut by 6 bases, the J end by 3 bases, with 13 bases between. In germline, CDR1 is LNHDA, CDR2 SQIVND (reference sequence). The CDR3 region has the DNA TGTGCCAGTAGGCCGCTTGAGGGTACAGATACGCAGTATTTT. It is translated as CASRPLEGTDTQYF.

This sequence joins TRBV5-5 and TRBJ2-1; D not resolved. Germline V gene data show CDR1 as SGHKS and CDR2 as YYEKEE (reference sequence). This CDR3 has 16 residues. Deletions cut 2 bases from V and 0 bases from J, with 12 bases between. CDR3 sequence reads: CASSFVRQSSYNEQFF. The CDR3 nucleotides are TGTGCCAGCAGCTTTGTGAGACAAAGCTCCTACAATGAGCAGTTCTTC.

This clone occurred once. The J gene is TRBJ2-7, the V gene TRBV6-5; 7 positions match TRBD2. Germline values: CDR1 MNHEY, CDR2 SVGAGI. V gave up 2 bases and J gave up 3 bases; unmatched junction bases: 4. This CDR3 is built from 14 residues. The CDR3 spells CASSYIGGSYEQYF. The CDR3 DNA is TGTGCCAGCAGTTACATCGGGGGGAGCTACGAGCAGTACTTC.

The chain joins TRBV11-2 to TRBJ2-1; 9 positions agree with TRBD2. The CDR3 has 15 amino acids. Germline V CDR1 and CDR2: SGHAT, FQNNGV. V lost 1 base, J lost 7 bases, and 5 bases stayed unmatched. As DNA, the CDR3 is TGTGCCAGCAGCTTAGTAGCGGGGGCTGGAAATGAGCAGTTCTTC. Residues: CASSLVAGAGNEQFF. Together with reference TRBV11-2 and TRBJ2-1, the CDR3 gives the full variable domain: EAGVAQSPRYKIIEKRQSVAFWCNPISGHATLYWYQQILGQGPKLLIQFQNNGVVDDSQLPKDRFSAERLKGVDSTLKIQPAKLEDSAVYLCASSLVAGAGNEQFFGPGTRLTVL.

This sequence joins TRBV19 and TRBJ1-5, with D uncertain. There are 14 residues in the CDR3. The ends were cut back, 5 bases at V and 5 bases at J, with 13 bases in the middle. Germline V gives CDR1 LNHDA, CDR2 SQIVND (reference sequence). CDR3 sequence (DNA): TGTGCCAGTAGTGTCGTGAGCGGGGATCAGCCCCAGCATTTT. This gives the protein CASSVVSGDQPQHF.

This clone occurred once. The rearrangement uses TRBV18 and TRBJ2-3, with a weak D call TRBD2 (6 bases). Germline CDR1 KGHSH, CDR2 LQKENI. The CDR3 loop spans 13 amino acids. V shed 3 bases and J shed 5 bases, with 9 bases lying between them. The CDR3 region has the DNA TGTGCCAGCTCACCTCAGGAGGGAGATACGCAGTATTTT. Translated, it gives CASSPQEGDTQYF.

This chain links TRBV4-2 with TRBJ1-1; 12 bases fit TRBD1. Germline V gene lookup returns CDR1 LGHNA and CDR2 YNFKEQ. Losses at the gene ends were 5 bases for V and 6 bases for J; bases not matched to a gene: 19. The CDR3 spans 19 residues. CDR3 residues: CASSLSPGQGAQDGAEAFF. CDR3 in DNA: TGTGCCAGCAGCTTGAGTCCGGGACAGGGGGCGCAAGATGGGGCTGAAGCTTTCTTT.

This chain links TRBV10-1 with TRBJ2-5; 8 bases align to TRBD2. The J call may be wrong; the DNA end is better matched by TRBJ2-7. CDR1 and CDR2 (germline): WNHNN, SYGVQD (reference sequence). The CDR3 covers 17 residues. CDR3 in DNA: TGCGCCAGCACTACAGGACTAGCCCTGCTTTGGTCCTACGAGCAGTACTTC. Translating gives CASTTGLALLWSYEQYF.